Following are 11 T cell receptor beta chains from one sample sequenced in a study of T-cell memory formation after mild COVID-19. TCRdb reprocessed the 5' RACE reads via MiXCR and lists one record per CDR3 protein. This table has about 310,000 distinct CDR3 sequences, approximately 20% appearing once. The specimen was PBMCs or a T cell subset sorted from them (not recorded which). The receptor set was obtained from a man aged 18 to 30 who had mild COVID-19 (a few samples of this study predate the infection). Cell type and time point are not known.

This clonotype was observed a few times. The chain carries TRBV7-8 and TRBJ2-1, with 8 bases matching TRBD2. Trimming at V came to 5 bases and at J to 3 bases, leaving 15 bases not matched to a gene. Germline V gene lookup returns CDR1 SGHVS and CDR2 FQNEAQ. This CDR3 is built from 18 residues. The CDR3 sequence is CASSPRVSGGGNYNEQFF. The DNA for the CDR3 is TGTGCCAGCAGCCCAAGGGTCTCGGGAGGGGGAAACTACAATGAGCAGTTCTTC.

This chain connects TRBV7-2 to TRBJ2-1; D is unclear. Per the germline V gene, CDR1 is SGHTA and CDR2 is FQGNSA. The CDR3 extends over 12 amino acids. V was shortened by 4 bases and J by 8 bases, with 9 bases between the two germline ends. CDR3 bases: TGTGCCAGCAGCTCGACACTTCATGAGCAGTTCTTC. It encodes CASSSTLHEQFF.

The V gene is TRBV5-1, the J gene TRBJ2-5, with 7 bases lining up with TRBD2. V was pared by 0 bases and J by 4 bases, with 0 bases of the junction left unmatched. The germline gives CDR1 SGHRS, CDR2 YFSETQ. CDR3 length: 13 residues. The CDR3 spells CASSLASGETQYF. The CDR3 DNA sequence: TGCGCCAGCAGCTTGGCTAGCGGAGAGACCCAGTACTTC.

This chain connects TRBV27 to TRBJ2-5, with 8 positions matching TRBD2. Germline values: CDR1 MNHEY, CDR2 SMNVEV (reference sequence). This CDR3 has 14 residues. After removal of 6 bases from V and 7 bases from J, the junction contained 10 bases not matched to a gene. The DNA of the CDR3 is TGTGCCAGCAGGCGCGGACTAGCCGGGGGGACCCAGTACTTC. Residues: CASRRGLAGGTQYF.

There are many counts of this clonotype. The CDR3 spells CASSDQPTGTGNEQFF. For the CDR3, the DNA is TGTGCCAGCAGCGACCAGCCAACAGGGACAGGCAATGAGCAGTTCTTC. The rearrangement links TRBV7-2 to TRBJ2-1, with 8 bases fitting TRBD1. V shed 5 bases, J shed 6 bases, and the junction held 12 bases outside the gene matches. The CDR3 loop spans 16 amino acids. In germline, CDR1 is SGHTA, CDR2 FQGNSA.

The chain combines TRBV27 with TRBJ2-5; D uncertain. With 2 bases removed from V and 5 bases from J, the gap between germline ends came to 24 bases. CDR3 size: 18 residues. Germline values: CDR1 MNHEY, CDR2 SMNVEV (reference sequence). The CDR3 nucleotides read TGTGCCAGCAGTTTACGTTCGGCAGGAGATGGGCTTTTGGAGACCCAGTACTTC. This gives the protein CASSLRSAGDGLLETQYF.

The J gene is TRBJ1-2, the V gene TRBV9, with a weak D call TRBD1 (5 bases). The CDR3 contains 16 residues. V gave up 1 base and J gave up 8 bases, with 21 bases separating them. CDR1 SGDLS and CDR2 YYNGEE come from the germline V gene. This CDR3 is CASSVLLGTGPRGYTF. CDR3 bases: TGTGCCAGCAGCGTATTATTGGGAACAGGCCCTCGCGGCTACACCTTC.

V gene TRBV7-3 combines with J gene TRBJ2-3; weak D call: TRBD2 (6 bases). Trimming cost V 5 bases and J 5 bases, with 20 bases left between them. The CDR3 sequence is 16 residues long. Germline V gene lookup returns CDR1 SGHTA and CDR2 FQGTGA. This CDR3 is CASSRSTVVEGDTQYF. The CDR3 DNA is TGTGCCAGCAGCCGTTCAACTGTTGTGGAGGGAGATACGCAGTATTTT. Variable domain in full (rest from reference TRBV7-3 and TRBJ2-3): GAGVSQTPSNKVTEKGKYVELRCDPISGHTALYWYRQSLGQGPEFLIYFQGTGAADDSGLPNDRFFAVRPEGSVSTLKIQRTERGDSAVYLCASSRSTVVEGDTQYFGPGTRLTVL.

Regarding this clonotype: A read error may be the cause here, since a much bigger clone is one base away. The chain uses TRBV7-9 and TRBJ2-2; no clear D gene. CDR3 length equals 15 residues. The V end lost 6 bases, the J end lost 1 base, and 12 bases lay between the germline ends. Looked up from germline, CDR1 is SEHNR and CDR2 is FQNEAQ (reference sequence). CDR3 coding DNA: TGTGCCAGCAGAGAAAGAGCAGAGAACACCGGGGAGCTGTTTTTT. Amino acids: CASRERAENTGELFF.

This clonotype has a handful of counts. The V call is TRBV3-1, the J call TRBJ2-1, with D perhaps TRBD1 (6 bases). This CDR3 spans 13 amino acids. Germline-derived CDR1 and CDR2 are LGHDT and YNNKEL (reference sequence). V was cut by 3 bases and J by 9 bases, with 12 bases left in between. For the CDR3, the DNA is TGTGCCAGCAGCCACCTAGACAGGTTTGAGCAGTTCTTC. Translation: CASSHLDRFEQFF.

The chain uses TRBV6-5 and TRBJ1-2; D is ambiguous. CDR1 and CDR2 from the germline V gene are MNHEY and SVGAGI. V gave up 2 bases and J gave up 2 bases, with 12 bases separating them. This CDR3 contains 15 residues. The CDR3 nucleotides read TGTGCCAGCAGTTACAGCTACCCAGGCAACTATGGCTACACCTTC. Its protein is CASSYSYPGNYGYTF.